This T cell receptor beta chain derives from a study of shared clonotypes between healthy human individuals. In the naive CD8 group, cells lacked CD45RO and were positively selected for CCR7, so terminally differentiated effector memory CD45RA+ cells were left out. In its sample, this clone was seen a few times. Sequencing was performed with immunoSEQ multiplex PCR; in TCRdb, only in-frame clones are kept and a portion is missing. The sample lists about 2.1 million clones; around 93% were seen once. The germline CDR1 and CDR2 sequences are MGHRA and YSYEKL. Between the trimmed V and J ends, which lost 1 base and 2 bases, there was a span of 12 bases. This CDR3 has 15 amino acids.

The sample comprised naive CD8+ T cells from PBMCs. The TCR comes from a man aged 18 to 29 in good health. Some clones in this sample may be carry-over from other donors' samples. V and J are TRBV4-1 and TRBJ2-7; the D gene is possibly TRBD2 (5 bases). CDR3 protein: CASSQVEGSPYEQYF. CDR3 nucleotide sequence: TGCGCCAGCAGCCAAGTCGAGGGTTCCCCCTACGAGCAGTACTTC.